This T cell receptor (beta chain) was sequenced for a study of Ad26.COV2.S vaccination and SARS-CoV-2 variants. Study context: The donor was enrolled in the Ad26.COV2.S arm of the COV1001 trial. Overall study results and limits: Vaccine and placebo recipients had comparable breadth of non-spike TCRs. People who got the vaccine had more spike-specific TCR breadth than people who got placebo.

The treatment is: 15 to 20 received Ad26.COV2.S at low or high dose, single or two shots; about five received placebo; per-sample allocation not given. Sample collection was performed on day 63 after the first vaccine or placebo injection. An Ad26 vector expressing Wuhan-strain SARS-CoV-2 spike constituted the vaccine. Data came from immunoSEQ multiplex PCR; TCRdb stores just in-frame clones and leaves some out. This sample has more than 300,000 clones; roughly 91% occur once, and the top ten carry approximately 5%. Trimming at V came to 4 bases and at J to 4 bases, leaving 2 bases not matched to a gene. This CDR3 has 14 residues. Germline V CDR1 and CDR2: MNHEY, SVGEGT. Concerning this clone: Its antigen is still unknown.

The genes are TRBV6-2 or TRBV6-3 and TRBJ1-1, with 11 bases that match TRBD1. The sample consisted of peripheral blood, taken in a trial of Ad26.COV2.S vaccine versus placebo. This TCR was recovered from a person aged 18 to 59 who received the Ad26.COV2.S COVID-19 vaccine or a placebo. The CDR3 sequence is CASSSGQGATEAFF. The CDR3 nucleotides are TGTGCCAGCAGTTCCGGACAGGGGGCCACTGAAGCTTTCTTT.